This TCR beta chain was captured in a study of blood T cells in healthy people across ages. Study-level points and caveats: Considered underestimates were the diversity estimates obtained from one million T cells. A strong correlation was seen between TCR beta diversity and naive T cell percentage. Both naive CD4+ cell counts and diversity were greater in long-lived donors than in aged donors.

The authors ran a second PCR of roughly 7 to 11 cycles using a sample-barcoded 5' primer and a J-beta primer mix. TCRdb analysed the 5' RACE reads with MiXCR anew, one entry per CDR3 protein. The data contain approximately 1.5 million distinct CDR3 sequences, about 31% of them seen just once; the ten biggest clones take up 11%. Germline CDR1 reads SGHAT; CDR2 reads FQNNGV. This CDR3 contains 16 residues. Trimming took 3 bases from V and 5 from J; bases not matched to a gene: 8. For this clonotype: Its antigen is not known.

The receptor was isolated from a woman aged 25 to 39 in good health. Material for sequencing was blood. The chain joins TRBV11-2 to TRBJ2-5, with TRBD2 matching 11 bases. CDR3 DNA: TGTGCCAGCAGCTTGGGTGTAGCGGGAGGGCCGGAGACCCAGTACTTC. This translates into CASSLGVAGGPETQYF.